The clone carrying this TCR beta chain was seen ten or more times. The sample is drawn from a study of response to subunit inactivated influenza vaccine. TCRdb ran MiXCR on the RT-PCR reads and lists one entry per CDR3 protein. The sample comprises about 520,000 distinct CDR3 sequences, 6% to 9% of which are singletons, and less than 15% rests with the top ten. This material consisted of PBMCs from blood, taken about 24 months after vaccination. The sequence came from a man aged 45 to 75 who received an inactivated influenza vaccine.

The CDR3 loop is CSAGDRETQYF. CDR3 DNA sequence: TGCAGCGCGGGGGACAGAGAGACCCAGTACTTC. The chain carries TRBV29-1 and TRBJ2-5; tentatively, D is TRBD1 (7 bases). The ends were cut back, 7 bases at V and 4 bases at J, with 10 bases in the middle. In germline, CDR1 is SQVTM, CDR2 ANQGSEA. This CDR3 is 11 amino acids long. The complete variable domain, with remaining parts taken from reference TRBV29-1 and TRBJ2-5, reads SAVISQKPSRDICQRGTSLTIQCQVDSQVTMMFWYRQQPGQSLTLIATANQGSEATYESGFVIDKFPISRPNLTFSTLTVSNMSPEDSSIYLCSAGDRETQYFGPGTRLLVL.